These T cell receptor beta chains were read from a single sample in a study of blood T cell repertoires in COVID-19. The table came from immunoSEQ multiplex PCR; TCRdb's copy has only in-frame clones and leaves some out. This table holds under 200,000 clones, 75% to 90% found once. The sequenced material came from peripheral blood. The receptors derive from an elderly woman with active or convalescent COVID-19. Both conserved end residues are part of each CDR3. A D gene is named only where the DNA matches it firmly. Not every row has a clone size; where given, it reads once, few, many or a size class.

size: NA
J: TRBJ1-1
V: TRBV28
D: NA
CDR3: CASSFLDFGNTEAFF
DNA: TGTGCCAGCAGTTTTCTGGACTTCGGGAACACTGAAGCTTTCTTT

size: NA
J: TRBJ1-6
V: TRBV11-3
D: NA
CDR3: CASSFSPDSPLHF
DNA: TGTGCCAGCAGCTTTTCCCCGGATTCACCCCTCCACTTT

size: few
J: TRBJ1-1
V: TRBV5-4
D: NA
CDR3: CASSLPQNTEAFF
DNA: TGTGCCAGCAGCTTGCCCCAGAACACTGAAGCTTTCTTT

size: NA
J: TRBJ2-3
V: TRBV19
D: TRBD2
CDR3: CASSGGAFHNSDTQYF
DNA: TGTGCCAGTTCGGGGGGGGCATTCCATAATTCAGATACGCAGTATTTT

size: NA
J: TRBJ2-2
V: TRBV4-2
D: TRBD2
CDR3: CASSQIGTSGGINTGELFF
DNA: TGTGCCAGCAGCCAAATAGGGACTAGCGGGGGGATCAACACCGGGGAGCTGTTTTTT

size: NA
J: TRBJ1-1
V: TRBV5-1
D: TRBD1
CDR3: CASSFDAGGAAAFF
DNA: TGCGCCAGCAGCTTTGATGCAGGGGGCGCGGCCGCTTTCTTT

size: NA
J: TRBJ2-7
V: TRBV20-1
D: NA
CDR3: CSARSTNEQYF
DNA: TGCAGTGCTAGGTCGACAAACGAGCAGTACTTC

size: NA
J: TRBJ2-3
V: TRBV7-2
D: TRBD2
CDR3: CASSLGQRGGADTQYF
DNA: TGTGCCAGCAGCTTAGGACAGCGGGGGGGCGCAGATACGCAGTATTTT

size: NA
J: TRBJ2-7
V: TRBV5-1
D: NA
CDR3: CASSPLPPGQANYEQYF
DNA: TGCGCCAGCAGCCCACTTCCCCCGGGACAAGCGAACTACGAGCAGTACTTC

size: NA
J: TRBJ2-3
V: TRBV30
D: NA
CDR3: CAWSASDSTDTQYF
DNA: TGTGCCTGGAGTGCTAGCGACTCCACAGATACGCAGTATTTT

size: once
J: TRBJ2-5
V: TRBV2
D: NA
CDR3: CASSVQMETQYF
DNA: TGTGCCAGCAGTGTTCAGATGGAGACCCAGTACTTC

size: NA
J: TRBJ2-2
V: TRBV5-1
D: NA
CDR3: CASSTGQITGELFF
DNA: TGCGCCAGCAGCACCGGACAGATTACCGGGGAGCTGTTTTTT

size: NA
J: TRBJ1-2
V: TRBV10-3
D: NA
CDR3: CAISEPRAGYTF
DNA: TGTGCCATCAGTGAGCCGAGGGCTGGCTACACCTTC

size: NA
J: TRBJ1-1
V: TRBV30
D: NA
CDR3: CAWSPGDTGSFF
DNA: TGTGCCTGGAGCCCTGGGGACACCGGATCTTTCTTT

size: NA
J: TRBJ2-7
V: TRBV3-1/TRBV3-2
D: TRBD2
CDR3: CASSQEGQAGGYEQYF
DNA: TGTGCCAGCAGCCAAGAGGGGCAAGCGGGGGGCTACGAGCAGTACTTC

size: NA
J: TRBJ2-6
V: TRBV7-2
D: NA
CDR3: CASSPDSAAGANVLTF
DNA: TGTGCCAGCAGCCCGGACAGCGCGGCTGGGGCCAACGTCCTGACTTTC

size: few
J: TRBJ1-1
V: TRBV18
D: NA
CDR3: CASSPKTATNTEAFF
DNA: TGTGCCAGCTCACCAAAGACAGCCACGAACACTGAAGCTTTCTTT

size: NA
J: TRBJ2-4
V: TRBV5-8
D: NA
CDR3: CASVPFTSAKNIQYF
DNA: TGTGCCAGCGTCCCGTTTACATCGGCCAAAAACATTCAGTACTTC

size: NA
J: TRBJ2-1
V: TRBV7-2
D: TRBD2
CDR3: CASSLVVAGGPRSYNEQFF
DNA: TGTGCCAGCAGCTTAGTTGTAGCGGGGGGGCCTAGGTCCTACAATGAGCAGTTCTTC

size: NA
J: TRBJ1-3
V: TRBV3-1/TRBV3-2
D: NA
CDR3: CASSQESGNTIYF
DNA: TGTGCCAGCAGCCAAGAAAGCGGAAACACCATATATTTT

size: NA
J: TRBJ1-5
V: TRBV6-2/TRBV6-3
D: TRBD1
CDR3: CASSSAGGVSNQPQHF
DNA: TGTGCCAGCAGTTCGGCAGGGGGCGTAAGCAATCAGCCCCAGCATTTT

size: NA
J: TRBJ2-2
V: TRBV6-2/TRBV6-3
D: NA
CDR3: CASSPLGQGTGELFF
DNA: TGTGCCAGCAGTCCCCTTGGTCAGGGCACCGGGGAGCTGTTTTTT

size: NA
J: TRBJ1-2
V: TRBV3-1/TRBV3-2
D: NA
CDR3: CASSPGNHGYTF
DNA: TGTGCCAGCAGCCCAGGGAACCATGGCTACACCTTC

size: NA
J: TRBJ2-3
V: TRBV24-1
D: TRBD1
CDR3: CATSPGTGASTDTQYF
DNA: TGTGCCACCAGTCCCGGGACAGGGGCTTCCACAGATACGCAGTATTTT

size: NA
J: TRBJ2-7
V: TRBV7-9
D: NA
CDR3: CASSSGQYNHYEQYF
DNA: TGTGCCAGCAGCTCAGGACAGTATAACCATTACGAGCAGTACTTC

size: NA
J: TRBJ1-5
V: TRBV6-2/TRBV6-3
D: NA
CDR3: CASSSHSLPNQPQHF
DNA: TGTGCCAGCAGCTCTCACAGTCTCCCTAATCAGCCCCAGCATTTT

size: few
J: TRBJ2-2
V: TRBV6-5
D: NA
CDR3: CASSYRVGELFF
DNA: TGTGCCAGCAGTTACAGAGTCGGGGAGCTGTTTTTT

size: few
J: TRBJ2-1
V: TRBV4-1
D: TRBD2
CDR3: CASSQGFVAAGGRNEQFF
DNA: TGCGCCAGCAGCCAAGGATTTGTTGCAGCGGGGGGCAGGAATGAGCAGTTCTTC

size: NA
J: TRBJ2-2
V: TRBV4-3
D: TRBD1
CDR3: CASSQEQGVTGELFF
DNA: TGCGCCAGCAGCCAAGAACAGGGGGTCACCGGGGAGCTGTTTTTT

size: NA
J: TRBJ2-2
V: TRBV24-1
D: NA
CDR3: CATSDTRDTGELFF
DNA: TGTGCCACCAGTGATACGAGGGACACCGGGGAGCTGTTTTTT

size: NA
J: TRBJ1-2
V: TRBV12-3/TRBV12-4
D: NA
CDR3: CASSPSGYGYTF
DNA: TGTGCCAGCAGTCCATCAGGGTATGGCTACACCTTC

size: few
J: TRBJ2-2
V: TRBV19
D: TRBD1
CDR3: CASSIGGQGWVRPGELFF
DNA: TGTGCCAGTAGTATCGGGGGACAGGGATGGGTGAGGCCCGGGGAGCTGTTTTTT

size: NA
J: TRBJ1-2
V: TRBV7-2
D: NA
CDR3: CASSPAGVHGYTF
DNA: TGTGCCAGCAGCCCGGCAGGGGTCCACGGCTACACCTTC

size: NA
J: TRBJ1-1
V: TRBV18
D: NA
CDR3: CASSPQGVNTEAFF
DNA: TGTGCCAGCTCACCACAGGGGGTGAACACTGAAGCTTTCTTT

size: NA
J: TRBJ2-7
V: TRBV6-5
D: NA
CDR3: CASSYQSQGFYEQYF
DNA: TGTGCCAGCAGTTACCAGAGCCAGGGCTTCTACGAGCAGTACTTC

size: NA
J: TRBJ1-3
V: TRBV18
D: TRBD1
CDR3: CASSPAGQGPGNTIYF
DNA: TGTGCCAGCTCACCAGCAGGACAGGGACCTGGAAACACCATATATTTT

size: once
J: TRBJ1-2
V: TRBV21-1
D: NA
CDR3: CASSKLKGAPRGYTF
DNA: TGTGCCAGCAGCAAATTGAAGGGGGCTCCCCGTGGCTACACCTTC

size: NA
J: TRBJ1-2
V: TRBV7-8
D: NA
CDR3: CASSLSGNNYGYTF
DNA: TGTGCCAGCAGCTTGTCCGGGAATAACTATGGCTACACCTTC

size: NA
J: TRBJ2-2
V: TRBV19
D: TRBD2
CDR3: CASTLAGRGTGELFF
DNA: TGTGCCAGTACTCTAGCGGGGAGAGGCACCGGGGAGCTGTTTTTT

size: once
J: TRBJ2-7
V: TRBV7-7
D: TRBD1
CDR3: CASSRDRGYEQYF
DNA: TGTGCTAGCAGCAGGGACAGGGGTTATGAGCAGTACTTC

size: NA
J: TRBJ2-3
V: TRBV7-3
D: NA
CDR3: CASSFLAPCTDTQYF
DNA: TGTGCCAGCAGCTTTCTAGCGCCGTGCACAGATACGCAGTATTTT

size: once
J: TRBJ2-7
V: TRBV4-3
D: NA
CDR3: CASSQETGSSYEQYF
DNA: TGCGCCAGCAGCCAAGAAACAGGGTCCTCCTACGAGCAGTACTTC